This T cell receptor (beta chain) was documented in a study of persistence of HIV-infected CD4 T cells. The CDR3 consists of 16 residues. Per germline, CDR1 KGHSH and CDR2 LQKENI. The immunoSEQ assay was version 4, run in survey mode. Repertoires were generated with immunoSEQ multiplex PCR, while TCRdb's copy carries only in-frame clones and drops some. The sample shows thousands of clones, roughly 85% of them seen only once. The stimulus was an HIV-1 Gag 15-mer peptide pool, 0.9 to 1 ug/peptide/mL. Responding CD4+ T cells were sorted by upregulation of both CD40 ligand and CD69. On this clone itself: Its antigen is not identified. Germline and junction disagree at one end, which may indicate a read error.

This sequence was found in an adult woman with HIV who was CMV-seropositive. The sample consisted of CD4+ T cells sorted from PBMCs after approximately 18-hour stimulation, taken from a patient who received antiretroviral therapy. The genes are TRBV18 and TRBJ1-3; 7 bases match TRBD1. CDR3 protein: CASSSPGTASGNTIYF. The CDR3 DNA reads as TGTGCCAGCTCATCACCCGGGACAGCCTCTGGAAACACCATATATTTT.